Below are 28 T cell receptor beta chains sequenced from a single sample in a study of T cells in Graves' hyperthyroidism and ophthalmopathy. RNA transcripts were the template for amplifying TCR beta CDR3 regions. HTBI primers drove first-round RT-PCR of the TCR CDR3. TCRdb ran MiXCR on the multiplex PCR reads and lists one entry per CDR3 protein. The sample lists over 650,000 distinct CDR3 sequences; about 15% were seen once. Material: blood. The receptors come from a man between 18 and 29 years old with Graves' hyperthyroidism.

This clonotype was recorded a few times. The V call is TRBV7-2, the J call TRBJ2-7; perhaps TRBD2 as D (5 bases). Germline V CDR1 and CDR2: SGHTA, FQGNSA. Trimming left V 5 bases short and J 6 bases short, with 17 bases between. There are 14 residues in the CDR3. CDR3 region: CASSPRRGSCEQYF. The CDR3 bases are TGTGCCAGCAGCCCTCGACGGGGTAGCTGCGAGCAGTACTTC.

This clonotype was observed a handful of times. The CDR3 region has the DNA TGTGCCAGCAGTGAGACGGATCAAGAGACCCAGTACTTC. It codes for CASSETDQETQYF. The J gene is TRBJ2-5, the V gene TRBV25-1, with unresolved D. Germline V lookup: CDR1 MGHDK, CDR2 SYGVNS. This CDR3 spans 13 amino acids. V was shortened by 3 bases and J by 2 bases, with 7 bases between the two germline ends.

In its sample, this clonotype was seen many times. The CDR3: CATRASGRAYNEQFF. The CDR3 DNA reads TGTGCCACCAGGGCTAGCGGGAGGGCCTACAATGAGCAGTTCTTC. The chain joins TRBV24-1 to TRBJ2-1; TRBD2 agrees at 12 bases. The CDR3 runs 15 residues. V was pared by 7 bases and J by 2 bases, with 2 bases of the junction left unmatched. In germline, CDR1 is KGHDR, CDR2 SFDVKD.

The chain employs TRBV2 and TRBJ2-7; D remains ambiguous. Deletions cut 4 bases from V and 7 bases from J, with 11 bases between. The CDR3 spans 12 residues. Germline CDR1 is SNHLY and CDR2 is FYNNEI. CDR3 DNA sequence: TGTGCCAGCAGTGGGCTGAGGATGGAGCAGTACTTC. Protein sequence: CASSGLRMEQYF.

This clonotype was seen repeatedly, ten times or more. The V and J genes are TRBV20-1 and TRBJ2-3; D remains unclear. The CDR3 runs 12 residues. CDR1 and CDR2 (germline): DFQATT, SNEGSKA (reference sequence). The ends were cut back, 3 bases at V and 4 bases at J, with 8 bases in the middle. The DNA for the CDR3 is TGCAGTGCTAGTCAGAGTGCAGATACGCAGTATTTT. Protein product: CSASQSADTQYF.

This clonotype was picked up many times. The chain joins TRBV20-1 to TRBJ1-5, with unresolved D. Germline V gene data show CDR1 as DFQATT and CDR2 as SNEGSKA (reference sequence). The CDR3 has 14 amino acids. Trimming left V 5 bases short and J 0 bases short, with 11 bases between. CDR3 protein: CSAWTGNSNQPQHF. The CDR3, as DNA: TGCAGTGCTTGGACGGGGAATAGCAATCAGCCCCAGCATTTT.

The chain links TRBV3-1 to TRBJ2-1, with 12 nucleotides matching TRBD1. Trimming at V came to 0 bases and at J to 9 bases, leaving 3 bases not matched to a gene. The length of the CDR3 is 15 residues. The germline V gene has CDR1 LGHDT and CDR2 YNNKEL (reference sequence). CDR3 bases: TGTGCCAGCAGCCAAGAGGGGACAGGGGGCAGTGAGCAGTTCTTC. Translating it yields CASSQEGTGGSEQFF.

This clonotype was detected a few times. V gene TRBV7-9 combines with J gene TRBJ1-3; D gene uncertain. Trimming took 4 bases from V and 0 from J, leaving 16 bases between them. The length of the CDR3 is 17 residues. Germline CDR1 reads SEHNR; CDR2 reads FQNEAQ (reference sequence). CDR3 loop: CASSSPAERRSGNTIYF. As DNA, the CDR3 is TGTGCCAGCAGCTCTCCGGCTGAGCGGCGCTCTGGAAACACCATATATTTT.

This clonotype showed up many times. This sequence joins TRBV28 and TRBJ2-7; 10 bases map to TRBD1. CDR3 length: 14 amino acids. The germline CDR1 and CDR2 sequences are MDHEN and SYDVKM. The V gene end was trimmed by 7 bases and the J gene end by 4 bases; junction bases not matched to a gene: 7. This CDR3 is CASTLDRGGYEQYF. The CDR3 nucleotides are TGTGCCAGCACTCTGGACAGGGGGGGGTACGAGCAGTACTTC.

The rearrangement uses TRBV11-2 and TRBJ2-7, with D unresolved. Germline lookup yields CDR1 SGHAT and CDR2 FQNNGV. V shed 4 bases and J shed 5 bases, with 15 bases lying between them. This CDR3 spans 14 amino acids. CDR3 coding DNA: TGTGCCAGCAGCTCCCCCCTGAGAGTCCACGAGCAGTACTTC. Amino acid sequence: CASSSPLRVHEQYF.

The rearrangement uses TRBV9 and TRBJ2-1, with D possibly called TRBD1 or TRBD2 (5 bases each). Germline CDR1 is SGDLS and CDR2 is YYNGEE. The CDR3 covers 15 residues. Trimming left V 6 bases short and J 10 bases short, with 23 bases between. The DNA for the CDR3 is TGTGCCAGCACCCTGATCCCGGCCTTATGGGGGGAGCAGTTCTTC. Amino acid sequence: CASTLIPALWGEQFF.

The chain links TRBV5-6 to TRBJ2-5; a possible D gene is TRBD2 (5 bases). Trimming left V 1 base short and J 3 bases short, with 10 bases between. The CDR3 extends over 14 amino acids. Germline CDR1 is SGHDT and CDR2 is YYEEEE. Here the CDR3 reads CASSLNPREETQYF. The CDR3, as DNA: TGTGCCAGCAGCTTGAATCCGCGGGAAGAGACCCAGTACTTC.

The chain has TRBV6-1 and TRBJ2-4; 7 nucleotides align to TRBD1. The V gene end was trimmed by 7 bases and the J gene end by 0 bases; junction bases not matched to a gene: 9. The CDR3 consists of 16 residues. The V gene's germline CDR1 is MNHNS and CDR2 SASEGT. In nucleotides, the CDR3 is TGTGCCAGCAAAACTCCGGGACAGCTAGCCAAAAACATTCAGTACTTC. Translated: CASKTPGQLAKNIQYF.

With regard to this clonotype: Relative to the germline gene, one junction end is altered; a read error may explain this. The CDR3 region has the DNA TGTGCCAGCGAACGCGGGGACAGGAGCACTGAAGCTTCCTTT. Protein product: CASERGDRSTEASF. The chain employs TRBV19 and TRBJ1-1, with 8 bases matching TRBD1. This CDR3 region has 14 residues. CDR1 and CDR2 (germline): LNHDA, SQIVND (reference sequence).

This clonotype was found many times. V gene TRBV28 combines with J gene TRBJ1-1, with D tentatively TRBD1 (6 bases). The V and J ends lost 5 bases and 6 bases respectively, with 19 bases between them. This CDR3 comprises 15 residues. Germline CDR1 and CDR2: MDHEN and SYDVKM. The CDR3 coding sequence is TGTGCCAGCAGTAGGGTCAGGGGCCTTGTGGCTGAAGCTTTCTTT. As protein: CASSRVRGLVAEAFF.

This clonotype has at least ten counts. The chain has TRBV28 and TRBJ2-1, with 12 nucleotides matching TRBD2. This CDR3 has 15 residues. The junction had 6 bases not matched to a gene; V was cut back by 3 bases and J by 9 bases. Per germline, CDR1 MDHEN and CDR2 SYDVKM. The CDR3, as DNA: TGTGCCAGCAGTTTTTGGCTAGCGGGAGGGATTGAGCAGTTCTTC. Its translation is CASSFWLAGGIEQFF. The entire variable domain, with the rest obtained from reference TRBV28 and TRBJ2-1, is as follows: DVKVTQSSRYLVKRTGEKVFLECVQDMDHENMFWYRQDPGLGLRLIYFSYDVKMKEKGDIPEGYSVSREKKERFSLILESASTNQTSMYLCASSFWLAGGIEQFFGPGTRLTVL.

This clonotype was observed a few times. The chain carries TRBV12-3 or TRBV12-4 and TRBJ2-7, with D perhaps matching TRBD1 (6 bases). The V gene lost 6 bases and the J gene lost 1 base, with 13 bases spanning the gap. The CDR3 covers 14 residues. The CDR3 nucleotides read TGTGCCAGCAGCACTCACAGGGAATCCTACGAGCAGTACTTC. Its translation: CASSTHRESYEQYF.

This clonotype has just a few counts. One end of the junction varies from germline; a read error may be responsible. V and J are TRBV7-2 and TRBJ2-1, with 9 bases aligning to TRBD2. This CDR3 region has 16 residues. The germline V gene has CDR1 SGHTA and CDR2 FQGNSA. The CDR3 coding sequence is TGTGTCAGCAGCCAAAGGAGCGGGAGGCTTTACAATGAGCAGTTCTTC. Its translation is CVSSQRSGRLYNEQFF.

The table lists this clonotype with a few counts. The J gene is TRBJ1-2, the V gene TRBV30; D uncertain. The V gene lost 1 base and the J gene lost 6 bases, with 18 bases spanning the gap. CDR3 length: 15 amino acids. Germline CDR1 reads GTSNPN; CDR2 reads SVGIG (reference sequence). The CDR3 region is CAWSAGEVPPNGYTF. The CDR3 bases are TGTGCCTGGAGTGCTGGGGAAGTCCCTCCGAATGGCTACACCTTC. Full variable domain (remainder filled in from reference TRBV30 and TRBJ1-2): SQTIHQWPATLVQPVGSPLSLECTVEGTSNPNLYWYRQAAGRGLQLLFYSVGIGQISSEVPQNLSASRPQDRQFILSSKKLLLSDSGFYLCAWSAGEVPPNGYTFGSGTRLTVV.

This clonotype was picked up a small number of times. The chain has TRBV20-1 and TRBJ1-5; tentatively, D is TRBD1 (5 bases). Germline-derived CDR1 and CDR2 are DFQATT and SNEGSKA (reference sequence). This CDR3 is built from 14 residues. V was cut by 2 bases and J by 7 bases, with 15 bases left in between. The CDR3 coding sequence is TGCAGTGCTAGACGAGCCGGGGGAGGGCAGCCCCAGCATTTT. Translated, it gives CSARRAGGGQPQHF.

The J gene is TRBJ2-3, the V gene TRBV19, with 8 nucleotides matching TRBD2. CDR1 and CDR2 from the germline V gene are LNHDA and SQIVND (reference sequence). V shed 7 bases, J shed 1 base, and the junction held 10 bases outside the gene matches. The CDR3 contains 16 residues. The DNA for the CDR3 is TGTGCCAGTAACCATGCGGGGGGACTACGCACAGATACGCAGTATTTT. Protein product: CASNHAGGLRTDTQYF.

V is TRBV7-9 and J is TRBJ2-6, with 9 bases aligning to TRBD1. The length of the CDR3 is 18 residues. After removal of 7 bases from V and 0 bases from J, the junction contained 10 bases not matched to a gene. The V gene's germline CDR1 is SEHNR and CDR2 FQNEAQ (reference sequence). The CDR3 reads CASNPPGQGGSGANVLTF. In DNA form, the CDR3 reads TGTGCCAGCAACCCCCCGGGACAGGGAGGCTCTGGGGCCAACGTCCTGACTTTC.

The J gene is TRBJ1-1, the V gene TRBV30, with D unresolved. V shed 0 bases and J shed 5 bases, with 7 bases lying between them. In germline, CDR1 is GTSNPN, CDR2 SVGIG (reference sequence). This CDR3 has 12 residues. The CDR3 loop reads CAWSVRATEAFF. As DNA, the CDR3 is TGTGCCTGGAGTGTAAGGGCGACTGAAGCTTTCTTT.

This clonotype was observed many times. The CDR3: CASSSRLQVPSGANVLTF. CDR3 DNA: TGTGCCAGCAGCTCACGGCTACAGGTCCCCTCTGGGGCCAACGTCCTGACTTTC. The chain recombines TRBV7-2 with TRBJ2-6; perhaps TRBD1 as D (5 bases). V lost 4 bases to trimming and J lost 0 bases, with 16 bases between them. Germline V gives CDR1 SGHTA, CDR2 FQGNSA. The CDR3 extends over 18 amino acids. Full variable domain (remainder filled in from reference TRBV7-2 and TRBJ2-6): GAGVSQSPSNKVTEKGKDVELRCDPISGHTALYWYRQSLGQGLEFLIYFQGNSAPDKSGLPSDRFSAERTGGSVSTLTIQRTQQEDSAVYLCASSSRLQVPSGANVLTFGAGSRLTVL.

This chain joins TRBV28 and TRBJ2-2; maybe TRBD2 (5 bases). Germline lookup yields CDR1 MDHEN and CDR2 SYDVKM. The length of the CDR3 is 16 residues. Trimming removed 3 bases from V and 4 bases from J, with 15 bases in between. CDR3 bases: TGTGCCAGCAGTTTCCGGGGATTGGGGAGCACCGGGGAGCTGTTTTTT. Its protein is CASSFRGLGSTGELFF. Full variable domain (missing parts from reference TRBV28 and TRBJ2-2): DVKVTQSSRYLVKRTGEKVFLECVQDMDHENMFWYRQDPGLGLRLIYFSYDVKMKEKGDIPEGYSVSREKKERFSLILESASTNQTSMYLCASSFRGLGSTGELFFGEGSRLTVL.

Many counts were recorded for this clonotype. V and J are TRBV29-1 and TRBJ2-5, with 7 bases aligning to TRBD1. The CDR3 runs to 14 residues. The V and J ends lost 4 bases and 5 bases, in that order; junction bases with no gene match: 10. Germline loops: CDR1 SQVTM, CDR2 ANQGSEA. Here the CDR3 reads CSVARQGTWETQYF. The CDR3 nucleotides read TGCAGCGTTGCGCGACAGGGAACATGGGAGACCCAGTACTTC.

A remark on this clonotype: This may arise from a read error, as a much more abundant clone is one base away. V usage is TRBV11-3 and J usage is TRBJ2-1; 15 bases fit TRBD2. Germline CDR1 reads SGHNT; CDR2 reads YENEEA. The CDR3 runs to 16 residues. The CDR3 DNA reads TGTGCCAGCAGCTCCAGGACTAGCGGGAGGGCCAATGAGCGGTTCTTC. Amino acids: CASSSRTSGRANERFF.

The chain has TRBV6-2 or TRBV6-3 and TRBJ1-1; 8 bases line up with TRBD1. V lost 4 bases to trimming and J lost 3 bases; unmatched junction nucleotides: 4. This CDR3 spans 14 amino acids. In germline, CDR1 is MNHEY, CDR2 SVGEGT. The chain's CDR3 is CASSWTGRDTEAFF. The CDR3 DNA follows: TGTGCCAGCAGTTGGACAGGGAGGGACACTGAAGCTTTCTTT.